This is a list of T cell receptor beta chains from one sample in a study of T cell changes during pregnancy in multiple sclerosis. Using immunoSEQ multiplex PCR, the repertoire was profiled, and TCRdb retains in-frame clones only, with some absent. This sample has about 73,000 clones, with approximately 87% found just once. The sample here was peripheral blood, taken after pregnancy. Receptors were obtained from a female donor in good health, enrolled as a control in a pregnancy study. The CDR3 runs from the conserved cysteine through the conserved F or W. The D gene is left open where the match is weak.

V,J,D,DNA,CDR3
TRBV5-1,TRBJ2-1,TRBD2,TGCGCCAGCAGCTTGCTGACTAGCGGGAGCGATGAGCAGTTCTTC,CASSLLTSGSDEQFF
TRBV5-1,TRBJ1-4,TRBD1,TGCGCCAGCAGCTCACAGGGGTTGAGGACAACTAATGAAAAACTGTTTTTT,CASSSQGLRTTNEKLFF
TRBV6-1,TRBJ1-2,-,TGTGCCAGCAGTGCCGGCGGGGGCAGGGACTATGGCTACACCTTC,CASSAGGGRDYGYTF
TRBV9,TRBJ1-2,-,TGTGCCAGCAGCCGTCGGGACAAGGTTAACTATGGCTACACCTTC,CASSRRDKVNYGYTF
TRBV6-1,TRBJ1-2,-,TGTGCCAGCAGTGAAAAAAATTCTAGGGGCAAGGGCTATGGCTACACCTTC,CASSEKNSRGKGYGYTF
TRBV7-6,TRBJ2-1,TRBD2,TGTGCCAGCAGCCTCTCCGGGGGGGGCAATGAGCAGTTCTTC,CASSLSGGGNEQFF
TRBV19,TRBJ2-5,TRBD1,TGTGCCAGTAGTATAGACGAAAGACAGGGCGTAAAGACCCAGTACTTC,CASSIDERQGVKTQYF
TRBV11-3,TRBJ1-1,-,TGTGCCAGCAGCTTAGTAGCGAACACTGAAGCTTTCTTT,CASSLVANTEAFF
TRBV6-1,TRBJ2-5,TRBD1,TGTGCCAGCAGAAGACAGGGGGGCCCCGGGACCCAGTACTTC,CASRRQGGPGTQYF
TRBV7-6,TRBJ2-1,TRBD2,TGTGCCAGCAGCGTCGGGACTAGCGGGATCGACAATGAGCAGTTCTTC,CASSVGTSGIDNEQFF
TRBV7-6,TRBJ2-7,TRBD2,TGTGCCAGCAGCGCTATCGGGACTAGCGGGGGGACGGGGGCCGAGCAGTACTTC,CASSAIGTSGGTGAEQYF
TRBV5-1,TRBJ2-7,-,TGCGCCAGCAGCTTGGCTACCGGTGACGAGCAGTACTTC,CASSLATGDEQYF
TRBV5-6,TRBJ2-7,-,TGTGCCAGCAGCTTGGTGTCTAGCTCCGAGCAGTACTTC,CASSLVSSSEQYF